This TCR beta chain was profiled in a study of blood T cell repertoires in COVID-19. Study-wide context: Donors in the United States, Italy and Spain gave samples during acute or convalescent COVID-19. PBMCs, B-cell-depleted T cells, or T cells provided the cDNA or gDNA that made up the material.

Original processing methods: Counts of nucleated cells, estimated from reference gene primer amplification, were obtained. Using immunoSEQ multiplex PCR, the repertoire was profiled, and TCRdb retains in-frame clones only, with some absent. That table supplies the V and J calls and clone size; D and trimming were determined from the DNA. The sample holds about 94,000 clones, about 86% seen once. Germline-derived CDR1 and CDR2 are MGHDK and SYGVNS. Trimming at V came to 5 bases and at J to 4 bases, leaving 9 bases not matched to a gene. This CDR3 comprises 15 residues. The source of this sequence is a man in his 60s with acute or convalescent COVID-19. V usage is TRBV25-1 and J usage is TRBJ2-7; 9 nucleotides match TRBD1. Sequences were obtained from peripheral blood. The CDR3 nucleotides read TGTGCCAGCAGTAGAACAGGGGGCGCAGGTTACGAGCAGTACTTC. This encodes CASSRTGGAGYEQYF.